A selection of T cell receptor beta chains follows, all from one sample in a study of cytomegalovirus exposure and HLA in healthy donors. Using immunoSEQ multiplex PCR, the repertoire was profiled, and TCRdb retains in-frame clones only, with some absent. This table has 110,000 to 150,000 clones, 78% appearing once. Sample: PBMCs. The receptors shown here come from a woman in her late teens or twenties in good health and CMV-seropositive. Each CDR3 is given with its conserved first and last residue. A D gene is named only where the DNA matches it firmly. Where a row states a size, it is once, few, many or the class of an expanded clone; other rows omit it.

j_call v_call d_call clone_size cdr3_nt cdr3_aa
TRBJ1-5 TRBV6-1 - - TGTGCCAGCAGTGAAAGGGATCCGAGGGTTCAGCCCCAGCATTTT CASSERDPRVQPQHF
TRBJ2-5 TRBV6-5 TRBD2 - TGTGCCAGCAGTTCAACTAGCGGGGGGCCGGGAAAGACCCAGTACTTC CASSSTSGGPGKTQYF
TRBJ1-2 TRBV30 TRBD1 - TGTGCCTCCACGACAGGGGCCTATGGCTACACCTTC CASTTGAYGYTF
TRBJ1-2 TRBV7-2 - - TGTGCCAGCAGCCCTGACAGCTTTAACTATGGCTACACCTTC CASSPDSFNYGYTF
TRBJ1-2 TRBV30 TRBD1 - TGTGCCTGGATAGGGACAGCTTATGGCTACACCTTC CAWIGTAYGYTF
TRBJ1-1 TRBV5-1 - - TGCGCCAGCAGCCCGTTAGTTACGGGGAACACTGAAGCTTTCTTT CASSPLVTGNTEAFF
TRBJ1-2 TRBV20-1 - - TGCAGTGCTAGGGAGAGGGTTCACTACACCTTC CSARERVHYTF
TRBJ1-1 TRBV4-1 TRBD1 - TGCGCCAGCAGCCTCCCCCCCGGGACAGGGAACACTGAAGCTTTCTTT CASSLPPGTGNTEAFF
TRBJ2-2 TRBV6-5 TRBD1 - TGTGCCAGCAGTTGGGAGACGGGACAGAGCACCGGGGAGCTGTTTTTT CASSWETGQSTGELFF
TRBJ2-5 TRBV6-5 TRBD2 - TGTGCCAGCAGTGGGCGGACTAGCGATAAAGAGACCCAGTACTTC CASSGRTSDKETQYF
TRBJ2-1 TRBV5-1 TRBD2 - TGCGCCAGCAGCTTGTCTGGACTAGCAGGCAATGAGCAGTTCTTC CASSLSGLAGNEQFF
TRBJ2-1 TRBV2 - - TGTGCCAGCAGGTCAGGGCCTCTTTCCTACAATGAGCAGTTCTTC CASRSGPLSYNEQFF
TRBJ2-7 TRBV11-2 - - TGTGCCAGCAGCCCCGACAGGACCGAGCAGTACTTC CASSPDRTEQYF
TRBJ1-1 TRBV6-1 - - TGTGCCAGCAGGAACCTAGGGGGGGACACTGAAGCTTTCTTT CASRNLGGDTEAFF
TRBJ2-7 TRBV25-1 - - TGTGCCAGCACCAGGGGAACCTCCGAGCAGTACTTC CASTRGTSEQYF
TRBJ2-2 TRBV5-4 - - TGTGCCAGCAGCTTGGGGACTACCCCAAGCTTCACCGGGGAGCTGTTTTTT CASSLGTTPSFTGELFF
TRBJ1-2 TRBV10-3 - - TGTGCCATCCTCGAAGCAGGGGCAGGCAGCTATGGCTACACCTTC CAILEAGAGSYGYTF
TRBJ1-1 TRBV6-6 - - TGTGCCAGCAGTTCCGAGTGGGAGGGCAGAGCTTTCTTT CASSSEWEGRAFF
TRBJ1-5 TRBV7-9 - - TGTGCCAGCAGCTTGACACCTCACCTTAGCAATCAGCCCCAGCATTTT CASSLTPHLSNQPQHF
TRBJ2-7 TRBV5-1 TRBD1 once TGCGCCAGCAGCCCGGGGGACAGGGGGTCTGGGGAGCAGTACTTC CASSPGDRGSGEQYF
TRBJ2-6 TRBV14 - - TGTGCCAGCAGCCTTTATGGGGCCAACGTCCTGACTTTC CASSLYGANVLTF
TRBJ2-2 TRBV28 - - TGTGCCAGCAGTTTATTGACGGGCGGGTCCGGGGAGCTGTTTTTT CASSLLTGGSGELFF
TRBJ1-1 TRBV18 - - TGTGCCAGCTCACAAACTGACAGGTTCACTGAAGCTTTCTTT CASSQTDRFTEAFF
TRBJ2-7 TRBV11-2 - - TGTGCCAGCAGCTCCCCCCGGAGCGGTTCTTACGAGCAGTACTTC CASSSPRSGSYEQYF
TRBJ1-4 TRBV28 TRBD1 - TGTGCCAGCAGTTTCCTCGGGACAGGGCATAATGAAAAACTGTTTTTT CASSFLGTGHNEKLFF
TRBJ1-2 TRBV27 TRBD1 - TGTGCCAGCAGAAAGACAGGGAACTATGGCTACACCTTC CASRKTGNYGYTF
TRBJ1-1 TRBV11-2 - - TGTGCCAGCAGCTTACTTGCAGGTACTGAAGCTTTCTTT CASSLLAGTEAFF
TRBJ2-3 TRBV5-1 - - TGCGCCAGCAGTCGAGTGGGCACAGATACGCAGTATTTT CASSRVGTDTQYF
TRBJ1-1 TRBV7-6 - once TGTGCCAGCAGCTTAGTTCGGGGGAACACTGAAGCTTTCTTT CASSLVRGNTEAFF
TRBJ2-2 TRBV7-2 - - TGTGCCAGCAGCTTAGCGAGGCAGGGCGCCGGGGAGCTGTTTTTT CASSLARQGAGELFF
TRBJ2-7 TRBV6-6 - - TGTGCCAGCAGTTACACAGGTTCACCTTCCTACGAGCAGTACTTC CASSYTGSPSYEQYF
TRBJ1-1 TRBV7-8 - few TGTGCCAGCAGCTTAGAATTTCAGGGGGCTTTCTTT CASSLEFQGAFF
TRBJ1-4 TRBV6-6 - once TGTGCCAGCAGTTCAAGGGGGACTAATGAAAAACTGTTTTTT CASSSRGTNEKLFF
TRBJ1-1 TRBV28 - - TGTGCCAGCAGTTCGCCCAGGCCGAACACTGAAGCTTTCTTT CASSSPRPNTEAFF
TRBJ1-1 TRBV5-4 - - TGTGCCAGCAGCTTGGGAGCTCGGGATTTAGAAGCTTTCTTT CASSLGARDLEAFF
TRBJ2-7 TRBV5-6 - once TGTGCCAGCAGCCCTCCGCGGCTAGCTCACGGGGAGCAGTACTTC CASSPPRLAHGEQYF
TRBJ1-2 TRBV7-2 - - TGTGCCAGCAGCTTCAGAGACAGAGGAATTTATGGCTACACCTTC CASSFRDRGIYGYTF
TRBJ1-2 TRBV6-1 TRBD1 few TGTGCCAGCAGTTTGGGACAGGACAACTATGGCTACACCTTC CASSLGQDNYGYTF
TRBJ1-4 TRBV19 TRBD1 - TGTGCCACTAAGTTACAGGGGCGGACTGAAAAACTGTTTTTT CATKLQGRTEKLFF
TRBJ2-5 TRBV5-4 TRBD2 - TGTGCCAGCAGCAAGACTAGCGGGGGGGGATCAGGAGAGACCCAGTACTTC CASSKTSGGGSGETQYF
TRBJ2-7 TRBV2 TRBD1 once TGTGCCAGCAGTGGGGACAGGTTGTACGAGCAGTACTTC CASSGDRLYEQYF
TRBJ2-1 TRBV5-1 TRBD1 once TGCGCCAGCAGCCGGGACAGCTACAATGAGCAGTTCTTC CASSRDSYNEQFF